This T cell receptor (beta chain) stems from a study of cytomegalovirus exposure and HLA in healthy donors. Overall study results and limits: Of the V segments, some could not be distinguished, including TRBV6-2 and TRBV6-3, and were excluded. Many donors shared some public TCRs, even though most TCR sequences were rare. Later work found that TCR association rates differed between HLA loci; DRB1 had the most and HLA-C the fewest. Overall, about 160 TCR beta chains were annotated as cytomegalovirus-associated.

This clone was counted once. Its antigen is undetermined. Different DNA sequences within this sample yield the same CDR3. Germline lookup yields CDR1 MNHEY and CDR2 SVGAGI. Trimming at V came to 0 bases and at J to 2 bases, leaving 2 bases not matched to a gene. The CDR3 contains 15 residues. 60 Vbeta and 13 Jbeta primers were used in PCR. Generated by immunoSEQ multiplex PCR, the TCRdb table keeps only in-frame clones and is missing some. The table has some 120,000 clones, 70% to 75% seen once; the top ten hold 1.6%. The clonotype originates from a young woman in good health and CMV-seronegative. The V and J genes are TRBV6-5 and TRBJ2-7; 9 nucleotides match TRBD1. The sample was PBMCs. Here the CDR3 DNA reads TGTGCCAGCAGTTACTCGCGGGACAGGGCCTACGAGCAGTACTTC. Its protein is CASSYSRDRAYEQYF.